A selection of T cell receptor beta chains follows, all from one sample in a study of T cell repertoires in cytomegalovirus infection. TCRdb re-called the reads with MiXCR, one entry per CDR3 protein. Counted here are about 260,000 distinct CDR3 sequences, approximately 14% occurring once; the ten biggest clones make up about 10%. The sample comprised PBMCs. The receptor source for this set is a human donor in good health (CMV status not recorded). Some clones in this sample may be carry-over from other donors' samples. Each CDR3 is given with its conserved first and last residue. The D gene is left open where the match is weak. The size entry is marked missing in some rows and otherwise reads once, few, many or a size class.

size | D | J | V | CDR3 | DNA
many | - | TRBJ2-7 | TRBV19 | CASSIRLDRSYEQYF | TGTGCCAGTAGTATCCGCTTGGATAGGTCCTACGAGCAGTACTTC
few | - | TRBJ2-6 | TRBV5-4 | CASSLGIRGSGANVLTF | TGTGCCAGCAGCTTGGGGATACGGGGCTCTGGGGCCAACGTCCTGACTTTC
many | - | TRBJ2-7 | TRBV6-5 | CASVATGSSYEQYF | TGTGCCAGCGTAGCGACGGGAAGCTCCTACGAGCAGTACTTC
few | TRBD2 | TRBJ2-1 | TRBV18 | CASSPLLAVGEQFF | TGTGCCAGCTCACCACTGCTAGCGGTTGGTGAGCAGTTCTTC
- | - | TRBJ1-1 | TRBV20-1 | CSARVNQPRTEAFF | TGCAGTGCTAGAGTGAATCAGCCCAGGACTGAAGCTTTCTTT
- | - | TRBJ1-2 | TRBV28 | CASSFWEGYTF | TGTGCCAGCAGTTTCTGGGAGGGCTACACCTTC
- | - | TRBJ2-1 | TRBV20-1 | CSARWGSTYNEQFF | TGCAGTGCTAGATGGGGGAGCACCTACAATGAGCAGTTCTTC
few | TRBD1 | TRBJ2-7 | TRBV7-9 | CASSRLSGTGFSYEQYF | TGTGCCAGCAGCCGACTTTCCGGGACAGGGTTTTCCTACGAGCAGTACTTC
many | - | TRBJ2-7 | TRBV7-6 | CASSFYSDNSYEQYF | TGTGCCAGCAGCTTTTATTCCGACAACTCCTACGAGCAGTACTTC
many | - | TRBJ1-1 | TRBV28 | CASRQTGFALAGTEAFF | TGTGCCAGCAGGCAAACAGGGTTCGCTTTGGCGGGGACTGAAGCTTTCTTT
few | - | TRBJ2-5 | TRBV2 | CASIIRDYQETQYF | TGTGCCAGCATCATCCGGGACTACCAAGAGACCCAGTACTTC
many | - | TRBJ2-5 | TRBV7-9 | CASSSLWYQETQYF | TGTGCCAGCAGCAGCCTTTGGTACCAAGAGACCCAGTACTTC
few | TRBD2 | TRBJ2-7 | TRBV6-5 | CASSYSGLAGASYEQYF | TGTGCCAGCAGTTACTCCGGACTAGCGGGGGCGTCCTACGAGCAGTACTTC
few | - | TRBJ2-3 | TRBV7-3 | CASSLLGPSDTQYF | TGTGCCAGCAGCCTCTTGGGACCTTCGGATACGCAGTATTTT
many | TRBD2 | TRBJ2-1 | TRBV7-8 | CASSLAGAGGYNEQFF | TGTGCCAGCAGCTTAGCCGGGGCGGGAGGCTACAATGAGCAGTTCTTC
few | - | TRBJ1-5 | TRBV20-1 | CSAWGGVNQPQHF | TGCAGTGCTTGGGGGGGAGTCAATCAGCCCCAGCATTTT
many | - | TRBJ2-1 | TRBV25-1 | CASSDGGLGYNEQFF | TGTGCCAGCAGTGATGGGGGCCTCGGCTACAATGAGCAGTTCTTC
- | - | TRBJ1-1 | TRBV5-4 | CASSPFLEGSLPEGTEAFF | TGTGCCAGCAGCCCCTTCCTAGAAGGTTCCTTGCCTGAGGGCACTGAAGCTTTCTTT
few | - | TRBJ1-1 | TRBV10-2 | CASTTPWGEAFF | TGCGCCAGCACCACCCCTTGGGGAGAAGCTTTCTTT
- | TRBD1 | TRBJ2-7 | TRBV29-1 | CSVGQGVGYEQYF | TGCAGCGTGGGACAGGGGGTCGGCTACGAGCAGTACTTC
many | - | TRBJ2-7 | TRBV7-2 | CASSLGGGVRYEQYF | TGTGCCAGCAGCTTAGGTGGGGGCGTCCGTTACGAGCAGTACTTC
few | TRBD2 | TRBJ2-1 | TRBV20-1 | CSAKGTRRIYEQFF | TGCAGTGCTAAGGGGACTAGGCGTATCTATGAGCAGTTCTTC
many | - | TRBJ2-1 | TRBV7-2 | CASAAAGPNEQFF | TGTGCCAGCGCTGCGGCGGGCCCAAATGAGCAGTTCTTC
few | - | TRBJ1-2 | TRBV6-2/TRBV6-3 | CASSPRDRNGYTF | TGTGCCAGCAGCCCCCGGGACCGGAATGGCTACACCTTC
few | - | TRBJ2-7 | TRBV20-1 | CSANVAAYEQYF | TGCAGTGCTAATGTGGCTGCCTACGAGCAGTACTTC
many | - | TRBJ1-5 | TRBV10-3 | CAISEKENQPQHF | TGTGCCATCAGTGAAAAGGAGAATCAGCCCCAGCATTTT
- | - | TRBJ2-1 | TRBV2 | CASRPQGMAGNEQFF | TGTGCCAGCAGGCCCCAGGGTATGGCCGGCAATGAGCAGTTCTTC
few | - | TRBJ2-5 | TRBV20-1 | CSAQGVIQETQYF | TGCAGTGCACAGGGAGTTATCCAAGAGACCCAGTACTTC
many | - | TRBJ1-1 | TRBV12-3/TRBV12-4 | CASSFRGMNTEAFF | TGTGCCAGCAGCTTCAGGGGTATGAACACTGAAGCTTTCTTT